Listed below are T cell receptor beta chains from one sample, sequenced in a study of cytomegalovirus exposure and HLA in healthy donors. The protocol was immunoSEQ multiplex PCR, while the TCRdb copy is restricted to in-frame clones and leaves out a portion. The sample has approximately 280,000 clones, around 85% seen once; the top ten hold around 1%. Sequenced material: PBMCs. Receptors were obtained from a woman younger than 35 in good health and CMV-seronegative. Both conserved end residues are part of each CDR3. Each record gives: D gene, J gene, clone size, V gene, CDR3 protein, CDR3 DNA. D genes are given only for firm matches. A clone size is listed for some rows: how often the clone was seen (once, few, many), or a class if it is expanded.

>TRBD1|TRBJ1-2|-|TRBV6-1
CASSETGALWGYTF
TGTGCCAGCAGTGAGACAGGGGCCCTTTGGGGCTACACCTTC
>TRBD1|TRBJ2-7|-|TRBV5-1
CASSFDYRDRGIDEQYF
TGCGCCAGCAGCTTCGATTACCGGGACAGGGGCATCGACGAGCAGTACTTC
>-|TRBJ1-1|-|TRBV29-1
CSSGGENTEAFF
TGCAGCTCTGGAGGGGAGAACACTGAAGCTTTCTTT
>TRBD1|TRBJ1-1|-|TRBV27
CASSRQAVPGQGNTEAFF
TGTGCCAGCAGTCGCCAAGCTGTCCCGGGACAGGGGAACACTGAAGCTTTCTTT
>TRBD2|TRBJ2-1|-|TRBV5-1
CASSSGGGSSYNEQFF
TGCGCCAGCAGCTCCGGCGGGGGGAGCTCCTACAATGAGCAGTTCTTC
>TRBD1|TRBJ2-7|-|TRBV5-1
CASSAAPGQGYEQYF
TGCGCCAGCAGCGCGGCGCCGGGACAGGGTTACGAGCAGTACTTC
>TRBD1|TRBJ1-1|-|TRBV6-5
CASSYPGTVGEAFF
TGTGCCAGCAGTTACCCTGGGACAGTAGGTGAAGCTTTCTTT
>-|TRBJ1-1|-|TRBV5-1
CASRYTGTEAFF
TGCGCCAGCAGGTATACAGGTACTGAAGCTTTCTTT
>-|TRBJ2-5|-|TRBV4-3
CASSQQDQETQYF
TGCGCCAGCAGCCAACAGGACCAAGAGACCCAGTACTTC
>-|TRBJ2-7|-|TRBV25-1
CASSPLLGEGAYEQYF
TGTGCCAGCAGTCCTCTATTGGGGGAGGGGGCCTACGAGCAGTACTTC
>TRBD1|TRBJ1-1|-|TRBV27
CASSSPGTVNTEAFF
TGTGCCAGCAGTTCCCCCGGGACAGTAAACACTGAAGCTTTCTTT
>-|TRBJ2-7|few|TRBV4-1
CASSRRAGIDEQYF
TGCGCCAGCAGCCGCAGAGCAGGGATAGACGAGCAGTACTTC
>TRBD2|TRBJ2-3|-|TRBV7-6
CASSPTGAGGRDTQYF
TGTGCCAGCAGCCCAACCGGAGCGGGGGGGAGAGATACGCAGTATTTT
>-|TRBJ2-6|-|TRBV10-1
CASSDGQSSGANVLTF
TGCGCCAGCAGTGACGGACAGAGCTCTGGGGCCAACGTCCTGACTTTC
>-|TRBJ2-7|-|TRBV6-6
CASSSRLISYEQYF
TGTGCCAGCAGTTCACGACTGATCTCCTACGAGCAGTACTTC
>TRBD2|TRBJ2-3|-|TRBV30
CAWSVVAGGSDTQYF
TGTGCCTGGAGTGTAGTAGCGGGAGGGTCAGATACGCAGTATTTT
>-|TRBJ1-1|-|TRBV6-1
CASRVVGKNTEAFF
TGTGCCAGCAGGGTGGTCGGGAAGAACACTGAAGCTTTCTTT
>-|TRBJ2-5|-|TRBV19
CASRSIGQGEETQYF
TGTGCCAGCCGTAGTATAGGTCAAGGGGAAGAGACCCAGTACTTC
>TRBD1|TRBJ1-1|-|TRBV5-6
CASSFVQGDFEAFF
TGTGCCAGCAGTTTCGTACAGGGGGACTTTGAAGCTTTCTTT
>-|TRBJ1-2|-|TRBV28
CASSLFQGSYGYTF
TGTGCCAGCAGTTTATTTCAGGGGAGCTATGGCTACACCTTC
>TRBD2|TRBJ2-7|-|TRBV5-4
CASSSGLAGVYEQYF
TGTGCCAGCAGCTCCGGACTAGCGGGAGTGTACGAGCAGTACTTC
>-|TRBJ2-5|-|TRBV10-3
CAISGGGGLQETQYF
TGTGCCATCAGTGGTGGCGGGGGCCTCCAAGAGACCCAGTACTTC
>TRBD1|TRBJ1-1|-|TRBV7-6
CASSSGTGWGPENTEAFF
TGTGCCAGCAGTTCTGGGACAGGGTGGGGACCTGAGAACACTGAAGCTTTCTTT
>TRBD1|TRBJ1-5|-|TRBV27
CASSLTGPTGQPQHF
TGTGCCAGCAGTTTGACAGGGCCAACGGGGCAGCCCCAGCATTTT
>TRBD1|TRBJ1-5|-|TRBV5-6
CASSLEGARSQPQHF
TGTGCCAGCAGCTTGGAGGGGGCTAGATCTCAGCCCCAGCATTTT
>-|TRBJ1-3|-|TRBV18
CASHGDYSGNTIYF
TGTGCCAGCCACGGGGATTACTCTGGAAACACCATATATTTT